A single sample gave rise to the 30 T cell receptor beta chains below, sequenced in a study of beta chain features in type 1 diabetes. Every isolated RNA sample was fully reverse transcribed, so sequencing captured expressed TCRB transcripts. TCRdb keeps only in-frame clones here, not all; method: immunoSEQ multiplex PCR. The data contain under 250,000 clones, around 9.9% of them singletons. Sequencing input: central memory CD4+ T cells from blood. These receptors came from a young man in good health.

This clone came up a few times. V usage is TRBV7-2 and J usage is TRBJ2-7, with a tentative D call TRBD1 (6 bases). Trimming cost V 5 bases and J 1 base, with 9 bases left between them. This CDR3 is 13 amino acids long. CDR1 is SGHTA, CDR2 FQGNSA, per germline. CDR3 coding DNA: TGTGCCAGCAGCCAGGGACAATCCTACGAGCAGTACTTC. Translation gives CASSQGQSYEQYF.

This clone was detected many times. The chain links TRBV10-3 to TRBJ2-5; D possibly uses TRBD1 or TRBD2 (5 bases each). Germline V gives CDR1 ENHRY, CDR2 SYGVKD. V gave up 6 bases and J gave up 3 bases, with 14 bases separating them. This CDR3 has 14 residues. Here the CDR3 DNA reads TGTGCCATCAGCCGGGGCCTGTCAGAAGAGACCCAGTACTTC. This encodes CAISRGLSEETQYF.

The V and J genes are TRBV10-3 and TRBJ2-3; the D call may be TRBD1 or TRBD2 (5 bases each). The CDR3 is made up of 15 amino acids. In germline, CDR1 is ENHRY, CDR2 SYGVKD. V lost 7 bases and J 1 base, leaving 15 bases between the germline ends. CDR3 loop: CAIMGDAGRTDTQYF. The CDR3 DNA reads TGTGCCATCATGGGGGATGCAGGACGCACAGATACGCAGTATTTT.

The V call is TRBV7-8, the J call TRBJ2-7, with D unresolved. The germline V gene encodes CDR1 SGHVS and CDR2 FQNEAQ. With 5 bases removed from V and 3 bases from J, the gap between germline ends came to 11 bases. This CDR3 spans 13 amino acids. The CDR3: CASSLGEIYEQYF. The DNA of the CDR3 is TGTGCCAGCAGCCTTGGGGAAATCTACGAGCAGTACTTC.

This clone came up a few times. This chain links TRBV6-5 with TRBJ2-5, with 10 bases fitting TRBD2. Germline lookup yields CDR1 MNHEY and CDR2 SVGAGI. The CDR3 covers 14 residues. V gave up 10 bases and J gave up 3 bases; unmatched junction bases: 8. The CDR3: CAISQLAGKETQYF. The CDR3 DNA reads as TGTGCCATCAGCCAACTAGCGGGAAAAGAGACCCAGTACTTC.

The chain couples TRBV15 to TRBJ1-3; D gene uncertain. The CDR3 length is 15 residues. The germline gives CDR1 LNHNV, CDR2 YYDKDF (reference sequence). The V and J ends lost 0 bases and 0 bases respectively, with 6 bases between them. The CDR3 DNA is TGTGCCACCAGCAGAGAGGTGGGCTCTGGAAACACCATATATTTT. Translation: CATSREVGSGNTIYF.

This clone was found many times. The V gene is TRBV28, the J gene TRBJ2-1; 10 nucleotides align to TRBD1. V was clipped by 2 bases and J by 5 bases; unmatched bases: 3. CDR1 is MDHEN and CDR2 is SYDVKM in the germline V gene. The CDR3 totals 15 residues. In DNA form, the CDR3 reads TGTGCCAGCAGTTTAGGGGACAGGGGCCACAATGAGCAGTTCTTC. As protein: CASSLGDRGHNEQFF.

V is TRBV7-9 and J is TRBJ1-5, with 7 bases lining up with TRBD1. Germline loops: CDR1 SEHNR, CDR2 FQNEAQ (reference sequence). The CDR3 extends over 17 amino acids. V dropped 5 bases and J dropped 2; count of bases not matched to a gene: 12. The chain's CDR3 is CASSRGSGTAGNQPQHF. In nucleotides, the CDR3 is TGTGCCAGCAGCAGGGGGTCCGGGACAGCTGGCAATCAGCCCCAGCATTTT.

This clone was detected a few times. This chain connects TRBV2 to TRBJ2-3; TRBD2 matches at 9 bases. The germline CDR1 and CDR2 sequences are SNHLY and FYNNEI. This CDR3 is 14 amino acids long. Trimming at V came to 6 bases and at J to 4 bases, leaving 5 bases not matched to a gene. CDR3 DNA sequence: TGTGCCAGCAGCAGGGTAGCGGGAGCAGATACGCAGTATTTT. Protein product: CASSRVAGADTQYF.

In this sample, this clone turned up a few times. This rearrangement joins TRBV7-9 to TRBJ2-1, with a possible D match to TRBD2 (5 bases). The CDR3 is made up of 13 amino acids. The V gene lost 5 bases and the J gene lost 7 bases, with 12 bases spanning the gap. CDR1 is SEHNR and CDR2 is FQNEAQ in the germline V gene (reference sequence). This CDR3 is CASSRGLANEQFF. The CDR3 nucleotides read TGTGCCAGCAGCCGCGGGCTTGCTAATGAGCAGTTCTTC.

The chain couples TRBV9 to TRBJ2-7, with 7 bases aligning to TRBD1. V trimming: 4 bases; J trimming: 5 bases; junction bases outside the gene matches: 12. Germline CDR1 SGDLS, CDR2 YYNGEE. The CDR3 loop spans 15 amino acids. The CDR3 reads CASSPEAVGGHEQYF. The CDR3 DNA follows: TGTGCCAGCAGCCCCGAGGCAGTAGGGGGCCACGAGCAGTACTTC. The whole variable domain, remainder taken from reference TRBV9 and TRBJ2-7, is DSGVTQTPKHLITATGQRVTLRCSPRSGDLSVYWYQQSLDQGLQFLIQYYNGEERAKGNILERFSAQQFPDLHSELNLSSLELGDSALYFCASSPEAVGGHEQYFGPGTRLTVT.

This clone has more than one count but fewer than ten. V usage is TRBV10-3 and J usage is TRBJ2-7; 7 positions agree with TRBD1. Germline CDR1 reads ENHRY; CDR2 reads SYGVKD. V gave up 5 bases and J gave up 5 bases; unmatched junction bases: 6. The CDR3 sequence is 13 residues long. The CDR3, as DNA: TGTGCCATCAGTACACAGACAGGGAACGAGCAGTACTTC. Protein sequence: CAISTQTGNEQYF.

Ten or more counts support this clone. The chain joins TRBV7-3 to TRBJ2-7, with a weak D call TRBD1 (5 bases). This CDR3 is built from 15 residues. CDR1 and CDR2 (germline): SGHTA, FQGTGA. The V gene lost 5 bases and the J gene lost 0 bases, with 14 bases spanning the gap. The chain's CDR3 is CASSPSATVSYEQYF. The CDR3 DNA sequence: TGTGCCAGCAGCCCCTCCGCGACAGTCTCCTACGAGCAGTACTTC.

This clone was detected a few times. This sequence joins TRBV19 and TRBJ1-1, with D perhaps TRBD1 (5 bases). The ends were cut back, 6 bases at V and 0 bases at J, with 11 bases in the middle. Germline values: CDR1 LNHDA, CDR2 SQIVND (reference sequence). The CDR3 length is 14 residues. CDR3 in amino acids: CASRARGMNTEAFF. CDR3 DNA: TGTGCCAGTAGAGCTCGGGGCATGAACACTGAAGCTTTCTTT.

This clone has only a few counts. CDR3 amino acids: CASSPHSGETQYF. The DNA of the CDR3 is TGTGCCAGCAGTCCTCATAGCGGGGAGACCCAGTACTTC. The chain combines TRBV13 with TRBJ2-5, with 7 bases fitting TRBD2. Germline CDR1 PRHDT, CDR2 FYEKMQ (reference sequence). V was clipped by 6 bases and J by 5 bases; unmatched bases: 6. CDR3 length: 13 amino acids.

V is TRBV9 and J is TRBJ2-5, with 7 bases fitting TRBD1. CDR1 and CDR2 from the germline V gene are SGDLS and YYNGEE. V gave up 3 bases and J gave up 4 bases; unmatched junction bases: 9. The CDR3 is 15 amino acids. The DNA of the CDR3 is TGTGCCAGCAGCGCCGGAAGACAGGGTGGAGAGACCCAGTACTTC. Its protein is CASSAGRQGGETQYF.

This clone has more than one count but fewer than ten. The J gene is TRBJ2-1, the V gene TRBV7-8; D unresolved. Germline V gene lookup returns CDR1 SGHVS and CDR2 FQNEAQ. CDR3 length equals 13 residues. Trimming pared 5 bases from V and 9 bases from J, leaving 14 bases between. The CDR3 sequence is CASSRTSFGEQFF. DNA of the CDR3: TGTGCCAGCAGCCGGACCTCGTTCGGTGAGCAGTTCTTC.

This clone was seen more than once but under ten times. The sample carries other DNA sequences with the same CDR3. The chain has TRBV7-2 and TRBJ2-3; D ambiguous. This CDR3 comprises 13 residues. Germline CDR1 reads SGHTA; CDR2 reads FQGNSA. V lost 3 bases, J lost 0 bases, and 4 bases lay in between. CDR3 in amino acids: CASSFGSTDTQYF. Written as DNA, the CDR3 is TGTGCCAGCAGCTTTGGCAGCACAGATACGCAGTATTTT.

This clone was picked up a small number of times. J is TRBJ2-7 and V is TRBV29-1, with 13 bases matching TRBD2. V was clipped by 4 bases and J by 1 base; unmatched bases: 7. Germline V gene lookup returns CDR1 SQVTM and CDR2 ANQGSEA. This CDR3 comprises 16 residues. DNA for the CDR3: TGCAGCGTTGTAGGACTAGCGGGAGTAGGGTCCTACGAGCAGTACTTC. Residues: CSVVGLAGVGSYEQYF.

Many counts were recorded for this clone. V usage is TRBV18 and J usage is TRBJ1-1; unclear D gene. This CDR3 spans 12 amino acids. The germline V and J ends were trimmed by 2 bases and 11 bases, with 12 bases remaining between them. Germline V CDR1 and CDR2: KGHSH, LQKENI. CDR3 nucleotide sequence: TGTGCCAGCTCACCATTGGAAGGGTTCGCTTTCTTT. It is translated as CASSPLEGFAFF.

The chain employs TRBV28 and TRBJ2-1, with TRBD2 identical over 10 bases. Trimming removed 6 bases from V and 7 bases from J; junction bases left unmatched: 9. The germline CDR1 and CDR2 sequences are MDHEN and SYDVKM. The CDR3 covers 15 residues. Here the CDR3 reads CASSPSGSGRNEQFF. For the CDR3, the DNA is TGTGCCAGCAGCCCTAGCGGGAGTGGAAGGAATGAGCAGTTCTTC.

This clone was counted only a few times. The junction shows a germline mismatch at one end, possibly a read error. This chain connects TRBV2 to TRBJ2-7, with TRBD1 identical over 8 bases. This CDR3 has 11 residues. CDR1 is SNHLY, CDR2 FYNNEI, per germline. CDR3 in amino acids: CASREGQGRYF. The DNA for the CDR3 is TGTGCCAGCAGGGAAGGACAGGGTCGGTACTTC.

This clone was counted a few times. The V gene is TRBV29-1, the J gene TRBJ2-3, with a weak D call TRBD2 (6 bases). Between the trimmed V and J ends, which lost 7 bases and 4 bases, there was a span of 12 bases. The CDR3 length is 12 residues. CDR1 and CDR2 from the germline V gene are SQVTM and ANQGSEA. Here the CDR3 DNA reads TGCAGCGGAGGGGCGGGACCAGATACGCAGTATTTT. It is translated as CSGGAGPDTQYF.

This clone was found a few times. J is TRBJ2-5 and V is TRBV27, with D possibly being TRBD1 (8 bases). CDR1 is MNHEY, CDR2 SMNVEV, per germline (reference sequence). The V gene lost 3 bases and the J gene lost 7 bases, with 12 bases spanning the gap. The CDR3 totals 13 residues. The CDR3 DNA follows: TGTGCCAGCAGTTTGGACAGGGAGGGGACCCAGTACTTC. This translates into CASSLDREGTQYF.

Only a few counts were recorded for this clone. This chain joins TRBV7-8 and TRBJ2-7; D is possibly TRBD2 (5 bases). The CDR3 length is 13 residues. The germline gives CDR1 SGHVS, CDR2 FQNEAQ. Trimming stripped 1 base from V and 7 bases from J, with 11 bases between. The CDR3 sequence is CASSLGPGNEQYF. The CDR3 DNA reads TGTGCCAGCAGCTTAGGCCCCGGGAATGAGCAGTACTTC.

This sequence joins TRBV25-1 and TRBJ2-7; D is unresolved. V lost 4 bases and J lost 2, with 12 bases in between. Germline V gene sequence: CDR1 MGHDK, CDR2 SYGVNS. This CDR3 comprises 14 residues. CDR3 DNA: TGTGCCAGCAGTGCCGACGGATTCACCTACGAGCAGTACTTC. Its translation is CASSADGFTYEQYF.

This clone was recorded a few times. The chain joins TRBV4-2 to TRBJ1-1; no clear D gene. Germline V gene sequence: CDR1 LGHNA, CDR2 YNFKEQ. The CDR3 runs to 16 residues. Trimming pared 0 bases from V and 0 bases from J, leaving 11 bases between. Written as DNA, the CDR3 is TGTGCCAGCAGCCAAGATTCGGGAGTCATGAACACTGAAGCTTTCTTT. Its translation: CASSQDSGVMNTEAFF.

This clone was counted only a few times. The V call is TRBV28, the J call TRBJ1-1, with 7 bases matching TRBD1. V was pared by 5 bases and J by 11 bases, with 17 bases of the junction left unmatched. Germline CDR1 reads MDHEN; CDR2 reads SYDVKM. The CDR3 totals 15 residues. The CDR3 coding sequence is TGTGCCAGCAGTCCCGCCGGGACAGCCACCTTATGGGCTTTCTTT. It is translated as CASSPAGTATLWAFF.

This rearrangement joins TRBV7-9 to TRBJ1-1; 10 bases agree with TRBD1. The CDR3 sequence is 13 residues long. J was trimmed by 4 bases and V by 5 bases; bases with no gene match: 1. Germline loops: CDR1 SEHNR, CDR2 FQNEAQ (reference sequence). The DNA for the CDR3 is TGTGCCAGCAGCCGGACAGGGGGCACTGAAGCTTTCTTT. This encodes CASSRTGGTEAFF.

This clone has a count of ten or more. This chain connects TRBV29-1 to TRBJ2-7; D perhaps matches TRBD2 (5 bases). The CDR3 sequence is 12 residues long. Trimming removed 5 bases at V and 3 bases at J, with 11 bases between. The germline CDR1 and CDR2 sequences are SQVTM and ANQGSEA. The CDR3 DNA follows: TGCAGCGTTCTAACTAGTTACTACGAGCAGTACTTC. Protein sequence: CSVLTSYYEQYF.